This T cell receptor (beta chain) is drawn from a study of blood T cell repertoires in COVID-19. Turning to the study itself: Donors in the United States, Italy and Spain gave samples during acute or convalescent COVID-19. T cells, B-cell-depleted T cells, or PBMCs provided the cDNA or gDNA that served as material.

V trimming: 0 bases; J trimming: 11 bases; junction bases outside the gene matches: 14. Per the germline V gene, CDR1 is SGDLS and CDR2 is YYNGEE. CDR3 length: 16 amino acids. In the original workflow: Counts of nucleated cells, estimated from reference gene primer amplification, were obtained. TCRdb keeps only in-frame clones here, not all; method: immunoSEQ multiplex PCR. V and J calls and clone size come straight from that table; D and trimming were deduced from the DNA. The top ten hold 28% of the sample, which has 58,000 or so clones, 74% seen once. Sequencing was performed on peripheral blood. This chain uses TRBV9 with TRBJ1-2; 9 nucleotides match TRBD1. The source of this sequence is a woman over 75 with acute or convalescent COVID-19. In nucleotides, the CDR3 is TGTGCCAGCAGCGTAGCTCCGGGAGGCACAGGGGGCTCGTACACCTTC. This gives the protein CASSVAPGGTGGSYTF.